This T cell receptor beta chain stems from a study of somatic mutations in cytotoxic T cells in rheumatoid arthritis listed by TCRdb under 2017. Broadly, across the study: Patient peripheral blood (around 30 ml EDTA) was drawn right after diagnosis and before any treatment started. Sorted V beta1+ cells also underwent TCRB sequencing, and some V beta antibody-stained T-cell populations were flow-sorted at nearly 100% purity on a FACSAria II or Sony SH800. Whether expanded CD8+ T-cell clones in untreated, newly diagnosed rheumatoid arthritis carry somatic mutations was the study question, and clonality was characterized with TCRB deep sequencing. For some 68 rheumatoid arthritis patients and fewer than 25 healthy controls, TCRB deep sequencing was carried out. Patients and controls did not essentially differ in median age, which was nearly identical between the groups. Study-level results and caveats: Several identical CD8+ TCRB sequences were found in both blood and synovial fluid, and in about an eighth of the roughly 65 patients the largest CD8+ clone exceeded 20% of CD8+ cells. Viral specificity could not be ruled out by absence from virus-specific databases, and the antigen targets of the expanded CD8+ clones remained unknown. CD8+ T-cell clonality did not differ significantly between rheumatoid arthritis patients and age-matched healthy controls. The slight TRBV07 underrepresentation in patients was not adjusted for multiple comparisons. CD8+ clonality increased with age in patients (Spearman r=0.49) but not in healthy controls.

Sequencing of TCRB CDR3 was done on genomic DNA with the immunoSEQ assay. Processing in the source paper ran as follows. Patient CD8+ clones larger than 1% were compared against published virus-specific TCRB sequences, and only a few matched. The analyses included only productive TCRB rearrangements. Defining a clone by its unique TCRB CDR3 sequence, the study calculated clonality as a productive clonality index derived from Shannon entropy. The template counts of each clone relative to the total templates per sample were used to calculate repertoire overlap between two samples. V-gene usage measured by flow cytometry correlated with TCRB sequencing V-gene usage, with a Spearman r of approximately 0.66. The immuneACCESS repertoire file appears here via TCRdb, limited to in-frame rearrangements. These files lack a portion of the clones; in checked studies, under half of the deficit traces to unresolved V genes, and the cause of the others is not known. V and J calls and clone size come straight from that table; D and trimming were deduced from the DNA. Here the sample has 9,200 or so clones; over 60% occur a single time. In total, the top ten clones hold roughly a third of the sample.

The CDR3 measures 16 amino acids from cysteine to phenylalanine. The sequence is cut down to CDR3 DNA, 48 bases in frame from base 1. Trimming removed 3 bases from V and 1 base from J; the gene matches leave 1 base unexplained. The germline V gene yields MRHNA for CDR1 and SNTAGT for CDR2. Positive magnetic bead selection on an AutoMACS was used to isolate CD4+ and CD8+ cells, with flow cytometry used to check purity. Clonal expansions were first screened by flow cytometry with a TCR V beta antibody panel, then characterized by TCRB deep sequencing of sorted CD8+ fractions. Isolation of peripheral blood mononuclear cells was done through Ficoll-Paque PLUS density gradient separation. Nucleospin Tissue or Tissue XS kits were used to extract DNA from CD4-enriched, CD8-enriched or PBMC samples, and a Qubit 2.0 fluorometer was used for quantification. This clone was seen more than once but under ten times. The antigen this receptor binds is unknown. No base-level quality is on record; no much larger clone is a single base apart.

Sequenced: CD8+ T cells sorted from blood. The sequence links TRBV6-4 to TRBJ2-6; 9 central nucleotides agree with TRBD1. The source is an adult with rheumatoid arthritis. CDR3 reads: CASSDGQGSGANVLTF. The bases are TGTGCCAGCAGTGATGGACAGGGGTCTGGGGCCAACGTCCTGACTTTC.